This T cell receptor beta chain was profiled in a study of PD-L1 blockade in urothelial cancer. Study summary: Administration of atezolizumab to patients began in the mid-2010s, at 1,200 mg intravenously every 3 weeks.

The time point was: peripheral blood 6 weeks after treatment start. TCRdb's table, derived via immunoSEQ multiplex PCR, lists solely in-frame clones and lacks some. This sample has 15,000 to 20,000 clones; about four fifths occur once, and the top ten carry approximately 1.6%. Trimming removed 7 bases from V and 5 bases from J, with 15 bases in between. Germline V CDR1 and CDR2: SGDLS, YYNGEE. The CDR3 is 14 residues long. The chain recombines TRBV9 with TRBJ2-2; the D gene is possibly TRBD2 (5 bases). This specimen consisted of PBMCs, obtained around atezolizumab (anti-PD-L1) treatment. This TCR was recovered from a man aged 50 to 59 with urothelial cancer. DNA for the CDR3: TGTGCCAGCGGGCAGAGGGCTGGGACCGGGGAGCTGTTTTTT. As protein: CASGQRAGTGELFF.